This T cell receptor beta chain was documented in a study of naive and memory T cell subsets. This clonotype was detected only a few times. Its antigen is not known. Both TRBC1 and TRBC2 were covered by a beta constant-region primer of two equimolar oligonucleotides. Nested alpha and beta constant-region primers with the SP2 primer drove four PCR rounds on ligated cDNA. TCRdb used MiXCR to reprocess the UMI-ligation and nested PCR reads, holding one entry per CDR3 protein. The table has approximately 150,000 distinct CDR3 sequences, 22% seen once. This CDR3 is 12 amino acids long. CDR1 and CDR2 from the germline V gene are KGHSH and LQKENI. Trimming took off 3 bases at V and 5 bases at J, with 5 bases between the two ends. Study observations and caveats: Diversity fell and Gini index rose from naive through CM, EM, EMRA. A clonotype means one alpha or beta sequence, not an alpha/beta pair. Between naive and memory subsets, TCR abundance power law exponents differed. Especially in CD8 cells, naive repertoires contained a few larger clonotypes, possibly CD45RA-re-expressing memory cells. Expression changes during T cell differentiation may affect RNA-based TCR counts.

Sequenced input: naive CD4+ T cells from blood. This sequence was found in a human donor in good health. The chain is built from TRBV18 and TRBJ2-1; D uncertain. CDR3 amino acids: CASSPPHNEQFF. The CDR3 nucleotides are TGTGCCAGCTCACCTCCTCACAATGAGCAGTTCTTC.